What follows are 21 T cell receptor beta chains derived from one specimen sequenced in a study of blood T cell repertoires in COVID-19. The data were produced by immunoSEQ multiplex PCR, yet TCRdb's version contains in-frame clones alone and is incomplete. The sample has around 200,000 clones, under 90% seen once. The sample taken for sequencing was peripheral blood. The receptors were sampled from a human donor in a cohort sampled during active COVID-19.

V is TRBV19 and J is TRBJ1-2; D may be TRBD1 (6 bases). V was trimmed by 3 bases and J by 8 bases, leaving 10 bases between them. Germline CDR1 reads LNHDA; CDR2 reads SQIVND (reference sequence). The CDR3 extends over 12 amino acids. CDR3 in amino acids: CASSIAGEGYTF. Here the CDR3 DNA reads TGTGCCAGTAGTATTGCAGGGGAAGGCTACACCTTC. The entire variable domain, with the rest obtained from reference TRBV19 and TRBJ1-2, is as follows: DGGITQSPKYLFRKEGQNVTLSCEQNLNHDAMYWYRQDPGQGLRLIYYSQIVNDFQKGDIAEGYSVSREKKESFPLTVTSAQKNPTAFYLCASSIAGEGYTFGSGTRLTVV.

This chain joins TRBV21-1 and TRBJ2-1; TRBD2 was called by the table and not checked on the DNA. TRBV21-1 is shown as a pseudogene. The CDR3 length is 16 residues. The CDR3 DNA reads TGTGCCAGCAGACAGGGACTAGCGGGGCCGTACAATGAGCAGTTCTTC. Amino acids: CASRQGLAGPYNEQFF.

This clone was recorded a few times. This chain's CDR3 is CASSLVGGSYEQYF. The CDR3 DNA sequence: TGTGCCAGCAGTTTAGTTGGAGGGTCCTACGAGCAGTACTTC. The chain carries TRBV27 and TRBJ2-7, with a possible D match to TRBD2 (6 bases). The germline CDR1 and CDR2 sequences are MNHEY and SMNVEV (reference sequence). V was cut by 2 bases and J by 1 base, with 9 bases left in between. The CDR3 extends over 14 amino acids.

This chain links TRBV6-6 with TRBJ2-7; D is undetermined. Trimming cost V 0 bases and J 2 bases, with 8 bases left between them. The CDR3 loop spans 14 amino acids. Germline V lookup: CDR1 MNHNY, CDR2 SVGAGI (reference sequence). CDR3 nucleotide sequence: TGTGCCAGCAGTTACTCCGCGGAAACCTACGAGCAGTACTTC. This sequence encodes CASSYSAETYEQYF.

This clone has a handful of counts. The V and J genes are TRBV20-1 and TRBJ1-1; no clear D. The CDR3 runs to 11 residues. The germline CDR1 and CDR2 sequences are DFQATT and SNEGSKA (reference sequence). Deletions cut 3 bases from V and 3 bases from J, with 5 bases between. CDR3 sequence: CSAREHTEAFF. DNA for the CDR3: TGCAGTGCTAGGGAGCACACTGAAGCTTTCTTT.

The J gene is TRBJ1-4, the V gene TRBV5-1; the D is unclear. V dropped 0 bases and J dropped 0 bases, with 3 bases sitting between them. CDR3 size: 14 residues. In germline, CDR1 is SGHRS, CDR2 YFSETQ. CDR3 DNA: TGCGCCAGCAGCTTGGGAGCAACTAATGAAAAACTGTTTTTT. Its translation is CASSLGATNEKLFF.

CDR3: CASGLVPPDRNQPQHF. The DNA of the CDR3 is TGTGCTAGTGGTTTGGTACCCCCTGACAGAAATCAGCCCCAGCATTTT. V and J are TRBV12-5 and TRBJ1-5; possibly TRBD1 for D (5 bases). Germline V gene lookup returns CDR1 LGHNT and CDR2 FRNRAP. Trimming stripped 0 bases from V and 4 bases from J, with 13 bases between. The CDR3 has 16 amino acids. Combining the CDR3 with reference TRBV12-5 and TRBJ1-5 gives the whole variable domain DARVTQTPRHKVTEMGQEVTMRCQPILGHNTVFWYRQTMMQGLELLAYFRNRAPLDDSGMPKDRFSAEMPDATLATLKIQPSEPRDSAVYFCASGLVPPDRNQPQHFGDGTRLSIL.

The chain has TRBV19 and TRBJ2-5, with TRBD2 as a possible D gene (6 bases). Per germline, CDR1 LNHDA and CDR2 SQIVND (reference sequence). This CDR3 is built from 14 residues. Deletions cut 6 bases from V and 4 bases from J, with 15 bases between. CDR3 sequence reads: CASSRMTSSETQYF. In DNA, the CDR3 is TGTGCCAGTAGCCGAATGACTAGTTCAGAGACCCAGTACTTC. The complete variable domain, with remaining parts taken from reference TRBV19 and TRBJ2-5, reads DGGITQSPKYLFRKEGQNVTLSCEQNLNHDAMYWYRQDPGQGLRLIYYSQIVNDFQKGDIAEGYSVSREKKESFPLTVTSAQKNPTAFYLCASSRMTSSETQYFGPGTRLLVL.

This chain connects TRBV3-1 (or the pseudogene TRBV3-2) to TRBJ1-2; the D is unclear. CDR1 is LGHDT, CDR2 YNNKEL, per germline (reference sequence). The CDR3 sequence is 12 residues long. Trimming removed 2 bases from V and 8 bases from J, with 9 bases in between. The CDR3 region is CASSQSGSGYTF. The CDR3 DNA reads as TGTGCCAGCAGCCAATCGGGGTCAGGCTACACCTTC.

This clone has more than one count but fewer than ten. CDR3 in DNA: TGCGCCAGCAGCCTGGATACAGGGGGTAGGTTTGAAGCTTTCTTT. This sequence encodes CASSLDTGGRFEAFF. J is TRBJ1-1 and V is TRBV5-1, with 8 bases lining up with TRBD1. The germline V gene encodes CDR1 SGHRS and CDR2 YFSETQ. J gave up 7 bases and V 4 bases, and 12 bases lay outside the gene matches. The CDR3 spans 15 residues.

In this sample, this clone turned up a few times. This chain joins TRBV11-3 and TRBJ2-5, with 8 bases aligning to TRBD1. The CDR3 is 15 amino acids. V was clipped by 5 bases and J by 3 bases; unmatched bases: 8. In germline, CDR1 is SGHNT, CDR2 YENEEA. CDR3 in DNA: TGTGCCAGCAGCAAAACACAGGGGGTGGAAGAGACCCAGTACTTC. As protein: CASSKTQGVEETQYF.

In this sample, this clone turned up once. This chain connects TRBV7-8 to TRBJ1-1; D not resolved. V lost 2 bases and J 6 bases, leaving 7 bases between the germline ends. Germline-derived CDR1 and CDR2 are SGHVS and FQNEAQ. This CDR3 spans 12 amino acids. CDR3 coding DNA: TGTGCCAGCAGCTTAACGGTGGCTGAAGCTTTCTTT. It specifies CASSLTVAEAFF.

This clone was seen once. DNA for the CDR3: TGCGCCAGCACCCCTGTGGGTGGGGCTGAAAAACTGTTTTTT. Translation gives CASTPVGGAEKLFF. This chain links TRBV5-1 with TRBJ1-4; D is perhaps TRBD1 (5 bases). The CDR3 spans 14 residues. Trimming took 6 bases from V and 7 from J, leaving 16 bases between them. Germline V gene data show CDR1 as SGHRS and CDR2 as YFSETQ.

The chain combines TRBV19 with TRBJ1-2; 9 positions match TRBD1. Trimming cost V 2 bases and J 2 bases; bases outside gene matches: 3. Germline assignment: CDR1 LNHDA and CDR2 SQIVND (reference sequence). This CDR3 region has 15 residues. CDR3 coding DNA: TGTGCCAGTAGTATAACAGGGGGCGGCAACTATGGCTACACCTTC. This gives the protein CASSITGGGNYGYTF.

The chain is built from TRBV28 and TRBJ1-2; tentative D call: TRBD1 (6 bases). The germline V gene has CDR1 MDHEN and CDR2 SYDVKM. Trimming cost V 2 bases and J 0 bases, with 22 bases left between them. The CDR3 is 19 residues long. The DNA of the CDR3 is TGTGCCAGCAGTTTACCCAACAGGGCTTCAGGAGGAGCTAACTATGGCTACACCTTC. Translation: CASSLPNRASGGANYGYTF.

CDR3 bases: TGTGCCAGCAGTTACGTACGGGATACGCAGTATTTT. Amino acid sequence: CASSYVRDTQYF. This chain uses TRBV6-6 with TRBJ2-3; the D is unclear. V lost 2 bases and J 6 bases, leaving 6 bases between the germline ends. CDR3 size: 12 residues. Germline V gives CDR1 MNHNY, CDR2 SVGAGI (reference sequence).

The sample holds one count of this clone. This chain connects TRBV15 to TRBJ2-3; D not certain. Germline assignment: CDR1 LNHNV and CDR2 YYDKDF (reference sequence). The CDR3 contains 14 residues. V shed 4 bases and J shed 2 bases, with 10 bases lying between them. The CDR3 nucleotides read TGTGCCACCAGCATGAGACACAACACAGATACGCAGTATTTT. This translates into CATSMRHNTDTQYF. Full variable domain (rest looked up from reference TRBV15 and TRBJ2-3): DAMVIQNPRYQVTQFGKPVTLSCSQTLNHNVMYWYQQKSSQAPKLLFHYYDKDFNNEADTPDNFQSRRPNTSFCFLDIRSPGLGDTAMYLCATSMRHNTDTQYFGPGTRLTVL.

The chain uses TRBV18 and TRBJ2-7; 9 nucleotides line up with TRBD1. V shed 1 base and J 3 bases; nucleotides not matched to a gene: 1. This CDR3 is built from 14 residues. CDR1 and CDR2 (germline): KGHSH, LQKENI. The CDR3 nucleotides are TGTGCCAGCTCACCACGGGGACAGGGCTACGAGCAGTACTTC. The encoded protein is CASSPRGQGYEQYF. The full variable domain, rest sourced from reference TRBV18 and TRBJ2-7, is NAGVMQNPRHLVRRRGQEARLRCSPMKGHSHVYWYRQLPEEGLKFMVYLQKENIIDESGMPKERFSAEFPKEGPSILRIQQVVRGDSAAYFCASSPRGQGYEQYFGPGTRLTVT.

V usage is TRBV19 and J usage is TRBJ2-7; D may be TRBD1 (6 bases). CDR1 and CDR2 (germline): LNHDA, SQIVND (reference sequence). The CDR3 length is 15 residues. The V and J ends lost 4 bases and 0 bases respectively, with 13 bases between them. The CDR3 DNA is TGTGCCAGTAGTAGGGTTTGGGACAACTCCTACGAGCAGTACTTC. It specifies CASSRVWDNSYEQYF.

This clone was found a few times. The gene calls are TRBV18 and TRBJ2-7; D is perhaps TRBD1 (5 bases). The CDR3 extends over 12 amino acids. V gave up 3 bases and J gave up 5 bases, with 8 bases separating them. Germline V CDR1 and CDR2: KGHSH, LQKENI. The CDR3 DNA is TGTGCCAGCTCACCCGACAGCCACGAGCAGTACTTC. Amino acid sequence: CASSPDSHEQYF.

This chain uses TRBV5-1 with TRBJ2-7; TRBD1 agrees at 7 bases. This CDR3 is built from 14 residues. Germline lookup yields CDR1 SGHRS and CDR2 YFSETQ. V lost 4 bases and J lost 0; bases outside the gene matches: 4. The CDR3 sequence is CASSDRDSSYEQYF. The CDR3 region has the DNA TGCGCCAGCAGCGACCGGGACAGCTCCTACGAGCAGTACTTC. Together with reference TRBV5-1 and TRBJ2-7, the CDR3 gives the full variable domain: KAGVTQTPRYLIKTRGQQVTLSCSPISGHRSVSWYQQTPGQGLQFLFEYFSETQRNKGNFPGRFSGRQFSNSRSEMNVSTLELGDSALYLCASSDRDSSYEQYFGPGTRLTVT.